This T cell receptor (beta chain) was found in a study of T cells after yellow fever vaccination. TCRdb recomputed calls from the 5' RACE reads with MiXCR, one row per CDR3 protein. This table holds about 630,000 distinct CDR3 sequences, approximately 13% found once. Findings and caveats of the study: FACS-sorted repertoires could contain abundant clonotypes contaminating from the bulk population.

CDR1 and CDR2 (germline): SGHAT, FQNNGV. V was cut by 1 base and J by 3 bases, with 9 bases left in between. This CDR3 is built from 14 residues. Concerning this clonotype itself: The target antigen is unknown.

The chain joins TRBV11-2 to TRBJ1-1, with D tentatively TRBD1 (5 bases). The source was PBMCs, collected on the day of the yellow fever booster vaccination. The sequence derives from a man younger than 45 who received the YFV17D yellow fever vaccine. The DNA of the CDR3 is TGTGCCAGCAGCTTAGGGCCAGGGTACACTGAAGCTTTCTTT. The encoded protein is CASSLGPGYTEAFF.